This T cell receptor (beta chain) was captured in a study of blood T cell repertoires in COVID-19. Assay: immunoSEQ multiplex PCR; the TCRdb copy retains only in-frame clones and omits some. The table lists about 46,000 clones, around nine tenths of them singletons. This CDR3 has 16 residues. Per germline, CDR1 KGHDR and CDR2 SFDVKD. V lost 4 bases, J lost 11 bases, and 16 bases stayed unmatched. Input material: peripheral blood. The sequence was obtained from a man aged 55 to 70 with active or convalescent COVID-19. This chain uses TRBV24-1 with TRBJ1-2, with TRBD1 matching over 9 bases. The CDR3 DNA follows: TGTGCCACCAGTGACCCCACAGACAGGGGGATTATGGGGTACACCTTC. Translated, it gives CATSDPTDRGIMGYTF.